A single sample is the source of the 18 T cell receptor beta chains below, sequenced in a study of PD-1 blockade in classical Hodgkin lymphoma. Some clones are missing from TCRdb's copy, which holds only in-frame ones; the method was immunoSEQ multiplex PCR. The data hold roughly 16,000 clones, with roughly 88% observed a single time. Each of the patients experienced relapse following autologous stem cell transplantation, and their brentuximab vedotin exposure differed. Sequencing was performed on peripheral blood mononuclear cells (PBMCs), taken before the second cycle of nivolumab. These receptors were taken from a human donor with classical Hodgkin lymphoma.

This clone showed up just once. The chain carries TRBV13 and TRBJ2-7; D uncertain. This CDR3 contains 13 residues. V was shortened by 1 base and J by 2 bases, with 6 bases between the two germline ends. Germline V gene sequence: CDR1 PRHDT, CDR2 FYEKMQ (reference sequence). CDR3 sequence: CASSLAATYEQYF. The CDR3 coding sequence is TGTGCCAGCAGCTTAGCAGCTACCTACGAGCAGTACTTC.

The chain is built from TRBV2 and TRBJ1-1; tentative D call: TRBD1 (5 bases). Trimming pared 11 bases from V and 10 bases from J, leaving 23 bases between. In germline, CDR1 is SNHLY, CDR2 FYNNEI. The CDR3 is 13 residues long. This CDR3 reads CALPRRAGRVAFF. CDR3 sequence (DNA): TGTGCCCTCCCGAGGAGGGCAGGGCGGGTAGCTTTCTTT.

The genes are TRBV6-5 and TRBJ2-7, with D hard to call. This CDR3 has 13 amino acids. Germline V gene lookup returns CDR1 MNHEY and CDR2 SVGAGI. V shed 2 bases and J shed 3 bases, with 8 bases lying between them. The CDR3 protein is CASSYRSGYEQYF. In DNA form, the CDR3 reads TGTGCCAGCAGTTACCGGAGTGGCTACGAGCAGTACTTC.

This clone was observed a single time. V gene TRBV6-5 combines with J gene TRBJ2-1; possible D gene TRBD1, 5 bases. CDR1 and CDR2 (germline): MNHEY, SVGAGI. CDR3 size: 14 residues. Trimming took 2 bases from V and 4 from J, leaving 9 bases between them. DNA for the CDR3: TGTGCCAGCAGTTACCTAGGGGCGTACAATGAGCAGTTCTTC. It is translated as CASSYLGAYNEQFF.

The chain joins TRBV9 to TRBJ2-5, with a tentative D call TRBD1 (5 bases). CDR1 and CDR2 (germline): SGDLS, YYNGEE. The CDR3 spans 15 residues. Trimming stripped 0 bases from V and 4 bases from J, with 13 bases between. CDR3 nucleotides: TGTGCCAGCAGCGTAGCAGGGTCGGTTGGAGAGACCCAGTACTTC. Residues: CASSVAGSVGETQYF.

The V gene is TRBV5-1, the J gene TRBJ2-7; D ambiguous. Germline values: CDR1 SGHRS, CDR2 YFSETQ. The CDR3 runs to 12 residues. The V and J ends lost 0 bases and 3 bases respectively, with 4 bases between them. CDR3 DNA sequence: TGCGCCAGCAGCTTGGATGACTACGAGCAGTACTTC. This sequence encodes CASSLDDYEQYF.

The DNA of the CDR3 is TGTGCCAGTACCAGGGAGGGCGACTGGAGCTCTGGAAACACCATATATTTT. Translation: CASTREGDWSSGNTIYF. The chain joins TRBV19 to TRBJ1-3; possibly TRBD1 for D (5 bases). CDR1 and CDR2 (germline): LNHDA, SQIVND (reference sequence). Between the trimmed V and J ends, which lost 7 bases and 0 bases, there was a span of 19 bases. CDR3 length: 17 amino acids.

The chain recombines TRBV25-1 with TRBJ1-6; possible D gene TRBD1, 5 bases. V dropped 3 bases and J dropped 5 bases, with 14 bases sitting between them. In germline, CDR1 is MGHDK, CDR2 SYGVNS. The CDR3 runs to 16 residues. The CDR3 here is CASSDAGGLDNSPLHF. CDR3 sequence (DNA): TGTGCCAGCAGTGACGCTGGGGGACTCGATAATTCACCCCTCCACTTT.

This rearrangement joins TRBV27 to TRBJ2-1, with TRBD2 matching 10 bases. Per germline, CDR1 MNHEY and CDR2 SMNVEV (reference sequence). V dropped 6 bases and J dropped 2; count of bases not matched to a gene: 7. This CDR3 has 16 residues. The CDR3 sequence: CASRPLAGVPYNEQFF. The CDR3 region has the DNA TGTGCCAGCAGGCCCCTAGCGGGAGTCCCCTACAATGAGCAGTTCTTC.

The chain is built from TRBV6-5 and TRBJ2-1, with 11 positions matching TRBD2. Germline V gene sequence: CDR1 MNHEY, CDR2 SVGAGI. After removal of 1 base from V and 4 bases from J, the junction contained 3 bases not matched to a gene. This CDR3 comprises 16 residues. CDR3: CASSYFGTSGYNEQFF. In nucleotides, the CDR3 is TGTGCCAGCAGTTACTTCGGGACTAGCGGATACAATGAGCAGTTCTTC.

V usage is TRBV11-2 and J usage is TRBJ2-5; D is possibly TRBD1 (6 bases). CDR3 length: 14 amino acids. V lost 1 base and J 2 bases, leaving 8 bases between the germline ends. Germline lookup yields CDR1 SGHAT and CDR2 FQNNGV. The CDR3: CASSLARGQETQYF. For the CDR3, the DNA is TGTGCCAGCAGCTTAGCAAGGGGGCAAGAGACCCAGTACTTC.

The rearrangement uses TRBV28 and TRBJ2-7, with D unclear. Germline V gene lookup returns CDR1 MDHEN and CDR2 SYDVKM. The CDR3 is 16 amino acids. V lost 3 bases to trimming and J lost 4 bases, with 19 bases between them. CDR3 sequence reads: CASSLSLAELRYEQYF. CDR3 nucleotides: TGTGCCAGCAGTTTGAGTCTGGCGGAGCTCAGGTACGAGCAGTACTTC.

This chain connects TRBV6-1 to TRBJ2-2, with 7 bases identical to TRBD2. The CDR3 loop spans 15 amino acids. Looked up from germline, CDR1 is MNHNS and CDR2 is SASEGT. J gave up 4 bases and V 4 bases, and 6 bases lay outside the gene matches. CDR3 coding DNA: TGTGCCAGCAGTGCCGGCGGGAGCATCACCGGGGAGCTGTTTTTT. Its protein is CASSAGGSITGELFF.

The V call is TRBV11-2, the J call TRBJ2-2; D is unclear. CDR1 SGHAT and CDR2 FQNNGV come from the germline V gene. V was cut by 3 bases and J by 7 bases, with 6 bases left in between. The CDR3 length is 12 residues. The CDR3 bases are TGTGCCAGCAGCTTTGAGGTCGGGGAGCTGTTTTTT. Encoded protein: CASSFEVGELFF. The full variable domain, completed using reference TRBV11-2 and TRBJ2-2, is EAGVAQSPRYKIIEKRQSVAFWCNPISGHATLYWYQQILGQGPKLLIQFQNNGVVDDSQLPKDRFSAERLKGVDSTLKIQPAKLEDSAVYLCASSFEVGELFFGEGSRLTVL.

The chain couples TRBV6-5 to TRBJ1-2; D uncertain. From germline, CDR1 is MNHEY and CDR2 SVGAGI. The V gene lost 7 bases and the J gene lost 8 bases, with 14 bases spanning the gap. CDR3 length: 12 residues. The CDR3, as DNA: TGTGCCAGCAAAGACCGGTATGAGGGCTACACCTTC. It translates to CASKDRYEGYTF.

The rearrangement uses TRBV6-4 and TRBJ2-5, with 8 bases that match TRBD2. Unmatched junction bases numbered 11, after V lost 4 bases and J lost 4 bases. The germline V gene encodes CDR1 MRHNA and CDR2 SNTAGT. CDR3 length: 16 residues. The CDR3 nucleotides are TGTGCCAGCAGTGCCTACGGGGGGACTAGTGGAGAGACCCAGTACTTC. It is translated as CASSAYGGTSGETQYF.

This clone was counted a few times. The chain recombines TRBV6-4 with TRBJ2-3, with 11 bases aligning to TRBD2. Germline CDR1 is MRHNA and CDR2 is SNTAGT. V gave up 6 bases and J gave up 3 bases; unmatched junction bases: 2. The CDR3 is 14 amino acids. The CDR3 loop is CASSRLAGTDTQYF. CDR3 sequence (DNA): TGTGCCAGCAGCCGACTAGCGGGAACAGATACGCAGTATTTT.

V and J are TRBV5-6 and TRBJ2-7; D is ambiguous. Trimming left V 2 bases short and J 0 bases short, with 9 bases between. The CDR3 consists of 14 residues. Looked up from germline, CDR1 is SGHDT and CDR2 is YYEEEE. The chain's CDR3 is CASSFVQSSYEQYF. Here the CDR3 DNA reads TGTGCCAGCAGCTTCGTACAGAGCTCCTACGAGCAGTACTTC.